Listed below are T cell receptor beta chains from one sample, sequenced in a study of Graves' ophthalmopathy and Graves' hyperthyroidism. TCRdb re-called the multiplex PCR reads with MiXCR, one entry per CDR3 protein. Here the sample spans over a million distinct CDR3 sequences, less than 45% being singletons. The source material was peripheral blood or thyroid tissue (not recorded which). The receptors here all came from an adult man with Graves' hyperthyroidism. The CDR3 runs from the conserved cysteine through the conserved F or W. D genes are given only for firm matches. For some rows the clone size is stated as once, few or many, or as a class when expanded; others skip it.

cdr3_aa d_call v_call clone_size j_call
CSVLGDTGELFF - TRBV29-1 many TRBJ2-2
CSALERTGSHEQYF TRBD1 TRBV20-1 many TRBJ2-7
CASRSGTGGTSYEQYF TRBD1 TRBV7-8 - TRBJ2-7
CASSELAGNEQFF TRBD2 TRBV25-1 - TRBJ2-1
CASSAMGSGVNVLTF - TRBV19 many TRBJ2-6
CASSPRDSNQPQHF - TRBV11-2 many TRBJ1-5
CSARGDRGDTEAFF TRBD1 TRBV20-1 few TRBJ1-1
CASSLGLSGTYEQYF TRBD2 TRBV6-6 few TRBJ2-7
CASSQGSSSPLHF - TRBV4-1 many TRBJ1-6
CASSYSRQAYYGYTF - TRBV6-5 many TRBJ1-2
CSVERQGYTIYF TRBD1 TRBV29-1 - TRBJ1-3
CASSYTSGSLYEPQYF TRBD2 TRBV7-2 - TRBJ2-7
CASSSGTPRETQYF - TRBV5-1 many TRBJ2-5
CASSQDPPGAVGNTIYF - TRBV4-3 - TRBJ1-3
CASSLGPRDRTTYGYTF TRBD1 TRBV7-9 - TRBJ1-2
CASKREDNQPQHF - TRBV10-3 - TRBJ1-5
CSRRRVDEQYF - TRBV20-1 - TRBJ2-7
CSVAEYGDNDTDTQYF - TRBV29-1 few TRBJ2-3
CAINRGADTEAFF - TRBV10-3 many TRBJ1-1
CASRKVTGGNQPQHF TRBD1 TRBV28 few TRBJ1-5
CAPRWGARSYERYF - TRBV24-1 once TRBJ2-7
CASSPWTGVGTGELFF TRBD1 TRBV19 - TRBJ2-2
CASSQAHQVGQPQHF - TRBV4-2 many TRBJ1-5
CASSANIPSGRFNEQYF TRBD2 TRBV10-2 - TRBJ2-7
CASSPDRWSGYTF - TRBV7-2 many TRBJ1-2
CSARPSGGDSPLHF - TRBV20-1 - TRBJ1-6
CSARDSPGGRWPQHF - TRBV20-1 few TRBJ1-5
CAINPGQGGETQYF TRBD1 TRBV10-3 - TRBJ2-5